This TCR beta chain was found in a study of cytomegalovirus exposure and HLA in healthy donors. In the study overall: About 85 million unique TCRs from HLA-typed donors were held in an early release of data.

The CDR3 totals 14 residues. CDR1 and CDR2 (germline): LNHDA, SQIVND (reference sequence). 13 Jbeta primers and 60 Vbeta primers were used for the PCR. Data came from immunoSEQ multiplex PCR; TCRdb stores just in-frame clones and leaves some out. The sample holds fewer than 100,000 clones. Concerning this clone itself: Antigen: not known.

Points from the study as a whole: TCR beta chain V- and J-gene trimming was linked, in a later analysis, to a missense variant in DCLRE1C.

The specimen was PBMCs. This clonotype originated in a woman between 55 and 75 years old in good health and CMV-seronegative. The chain couples TRBV19 to TRBJ2-5; TRBD1 agrees at 8 bases. The DNA end is a closer match to TRBJ2-7, so the J assignment may be wrong. The CDR3 DNA sequence: TGTGCCAGTAGTGGCTGGGACAGGAGCTACGAGCAGTACTTC. It codes for CASSGWDRSYEQYF.